One and the same sample provided the 27 T cell receptor beta chains below, sequenced in a study of cytomegalovirus exposure and HLA in healthy donors. 13 Jbeta primers and 60 Vbeta primers were used for the PCR. Some clones are missing from TCRdb's copy, which holds only in-frame ones; the method was immunoSEQ multiplex PCR. The data hold 200,000 or so clones, with about 77% observed a single time. The sample was PBMCs. Receptor source: a woman in her 30s in good health and CMV-seropositive.

The count of this clone is one. The V gene is TRBV19, the J gene TRBJ1-2; D gene ambiguous. The CDR3 is 16 residues long. Germline CDR1 and CDR2: LNHDA and SQIVND (reference sequence). Trimming cost V 4 bases and J 1 base, with 16 bases left between them. CDR3 residues: CASSTSVAPVNYGYTF. The CDR3 DNA reads TGTGCCAGTAGTACATCAGTGGCACCTGTTAACTATGGCTACACCTTC.

This clone was counted between two and nine times. The chain recombines TRBV10-3 with TRBJ2-5, with D possibly matching TRBD1 (5 bases). In germline, CDR1 is ENHRY, CDR2 SYGVKD. Trimming removed 6 bases from V and 0 bases from J, with 5 bases in between. The CDR3 extends over 12 amino acids. CDR3 sequence: CAIRTDQETQYF. CDR3 bases: TGTGCCATCAGGACAGACCAAGAGACCCAGTACTTC.

The chain recombines TRBV30 with TRBJ1-1, with 8 bases identical to TRBD1. V lost 5 bases, J lost 10 bases, and 3 bases stayed unmatched. CDR3 size: 10 residues. Per the germline V gene, CDR1 is GTSNPN and CDR2 is SVGIG (reference sequence). CDR3 sequence (DNA): TGTGCCTGGGGGACAGGCCGAGCTTTCTTT. This sequence encodes CAWGTGRAFF. The complete variable domain, with remaining parts taken from reference TRBV30 and TRBJ1-1, reads SQTIHQWPATLVQPVGSPLSLECTVEGTSNPNLYWYRQAAGRGLQLLFYSVGIGQISSEVPQNLSASRPQDRQFILSSKKLLLSDSGFYLCAWGTGRAFFGQGTRLTVV.

The chain has TRBV30 and TRBJ1-1; perhaps TRBD1 as D (6 bases). Germline assignment: CDR1 GTSNPN and CDR2 SVGIG (reference sequence). CDR3 size: 12 residues. V was pared by 5 bases and J by 4 bases, with 11 bases between. This CDR3 reads CAWGGAGTEAFF. CDR3 nucleotide sequence: TGTGCCTGGGGGGGGGCAGGCACTGAAGCTTTCTTT.

V is TRBV7-2 and J is TRBJ1-1; weak D call: TRBD1 (6 bases). The CDR3 spans 19 residues. CDR1 is SGHTA, CDR2 FQGNSA, per germline. The V gene lost 1 base and the J gene lost 4 bases, with 25 bases spanning the gap. In nucleotides, the CDR3 is TGTGCCAGCAGCTTAGTGAGTGGGACGGCGGGGGCCCGATTCACTGAAGCTTTCTTT. Protein product: CASSLVSGTAGARFTEAFF.

V gene TRBV27 combines with J gene TRBJ1-1; no firm D call. The germline gives CDR1 MNHEY, CDR2 SMNVEV (reference sequence). CDR3 size: 14 residues. V shed 6 bases and J shed 3 bases, with 14 bases lying between them. The chain's CDR3 is CASSQRRVDTEAFF. The CDR3 DNA reads TGTGCCAGCAGCCAAAGGCGGGTCGACACTGAAGCTTTCTTT.

The chain employs TRBV25-1 and TRBJ2-5, with 11 bases that match TRBD2. The CDR3 covers 15 residues. The trim removed 5 bases at V and 5 bases at J, leaving 7 bases unmatched. Germline V gene sequence: CDR1 MGHDK, CDR2 SYGVNS. The CDR3, as DNA: TGTGCCAGCAGTTTACTAGCGGGAGTCCGGGAGACCCAGTACTTC. The encoded protein is CASSLLAGVRETQYF.

This chain joins TRBV7-3 and TRBJ2-1; 10 bases match TRBD1. With V trimmed by 5 bases and J by 9 bases, 10 bases remained unmatched. CDR1 and CDR2 from the germline V gene are SGHTA and FQGTGA. This CDR3 has 15 amino acids. This CDR3 reads CASSPIRDRGGEQFF. Written as DNA, the CDR3 is TGTGCCAGCAGCCCCATCCGGGACAGGGGTGGTGAGCAGTTCTTC.

The V and J genes are TRBV7-9 and TRBJ2-3; 7 bases are shared with TRBD1. In germline, CDR1 is SEHNR, CDR2 FQNEAQ (reference sequence). CDR3 length equals 16 residues. The ends lost 1 base at V and 0 bases at J; junction bases unmatched: 4. The CDR3 sequence: CASSLGTGSSTDTQYF. The CDR3 DNA sequence: TGTGCCAGCAGCTTAGGGACAGGCTCTAGCACAGATACGCAGTATTTT.

The chain uses TRBV7-2 and TRBJ1-2; D not certain. The V end lost 2 bases, the J end lost 4 bases, and 17 bases lay between the germline ends. In germline, CDR1 is SGHTA, CDR2 FQGNSA. The CDR3 covers 16 residues. DNA of the CDR3: TGTGCCAGCAGCTTATCCGCCGCACGGGTATCCTATGGCTACACCTTC. It codes for CASSLSAARVSYGYTF.

The chain couples TRBV4-2 to TRBJ1-2; 9 bases match TRBD1. Germline trimming cut 0 bases from V and 10 bases from J; bases unmatched to any gene: 9. The CDR3 runs to 15 residues. In germline, CDR1 is LGHNA, CDR2 YNFKEQ. The CDR3 nucleotides read TGTGCCAGCAGCCAAGATCGGACAGGGGAGGACGTCTACACCTTC. Protein sequence: CASSQDRTGEDVYTF.

V gene TRBV2 combines with J gene TRBJ1-4, with 9 bases aligning to TRBD1. Trimming took 7 bases from V and 8 from J; bases not matched to a gene: 8. The CDR3 length is 14 residues. Germline values: CDR1 SNHLY, CDR2 FYNNEI. CDR3 bases: TGTGCCAGCAAACGGACAGGGGCCGGCGAAAAACTGTTTTTT. This sequence encodes CASKRTGAGEKLFF.

The chain employs TRBV5-1 and TRBJ2-2, with D maybe TRBD1 (5 bases). V lost 0 bases and J 4 bases, leaving 7 bases between the germline ends. The CDR3 covers 14 residues. Germline V gene data show CDR1 as SGHRS and CDR2 as YFSETQ. Here the CDR3 DNA reads TGCGCCAGCAGCTTGGGACAGCCCACCGGGGAGCTGTTTTTT. Translated, it gives CASSLGQPTGELFF.

This chain links TRBV28 with TRBJ1-1, with 8 positions matching TRBD1. J lost 5 bases, V lost 7 bases, and 15 bases had no gene match. Per the germline V gene, CDR1 is MDHEN and CDR2 is SYDVKM. There are 16 residues in the CDR3. The CDR3 sequence: CASKPSGTGRRTEAFF. CDR3 nucleotides: TGTGCCAGCAAGCCTTCCGGGACAGGAAGGCGTACTGAAGCTTTCTTT.

The chain uses TRBV25-1 and TRBJ1-1; 7 bases are a match to TRBD1. V gave up 8 bases and J gave up 2 bases; unmatched junction bases: 5. The CDR3 sequence is 13 residues long. The germline V gene encodes CDR1 MGHDK and CDR2 SYGVNS. CDR3 sequence: CASGDRKNTEAFF. CDR3 bases: TGTGCCAGCGGGGACAGAAAAAACACTGAAGCTTTCTTT.

The chain has TRBV21-1 and TRBJ2-7; TRBD2, the D gene given by the table, was not confirmed from the DNA. TRBV21-1 is marked as a pseudogene. The CDR3 consists of 19 residues. DNA of the CDR3: TGTGCCAGCAGCTCAAAGCGGGAGGTAACCGGGACCAGGACCTACGAGCAGTACTTC. It is translated as CASSSKREVTGTRTYEQYF.

Written as DNA, the CDR3 is TGTGCCAGCAGCTTCGGCGGGTACAATGAGCAGTTCTTC. Residues: CASSFGGYNEQFF. J is TRBJ2-1 and V is TRBV7-9; perhaps TRBD2 as D (5 bases). The CDR3 runs 13 residues. Germline CDR1 SEHNR, CDR2 FQNEAQ (reference sequence). Between the trimmed V and J ends, which lost 3 bases and 4 bases, there was a span of 7 bases.

The chain joins TRBV7-2 to TRBJ1-2; TRBD1 might be the D (6 bases). The V end lost 1 base, the J end lost 4 bases, and 13 bases lay between the germline ends. CDR1 and CDR2 (germline): SGHTA, FQGNSA. This CDR3 region has 15 residues. The CDR3, as DNA: TGTGCCAGCAGCTTAGTGGGAGGGGGTGGCTATGGCTACACCTTC. Protein sequence: CASSLVGGGGYGYTF.

This chain connects TRBV19 to TRBJ2-3; the match to TRBD2 covers 7 bases. This CDR3 is built from 15 residues. Per germline, CDR1 LNHDA and CDR2 SQIVND (reference sequence). V lost 1 base, J lost 0 bases, and 1 base stayed unmatched. Here the CDR3 DNA reads TGTGCCAGTAGTATAGGGGGAGGGAGCACAGATACGCAGTATTTT. Amino acid sequence: CASSIGGGSTDTQYF. The complete variable domain, with remaining parts taken from reference TRBV19 and TRBJ2-3, reads DGGITQSPKYLFRKEGQNVTLSCEQNLNHDAMYWYRQDPGQGLRLIYYSQIVNDFQKGDIAEGYSVSREKKESFPLTVTSAQKNPTAFYLCASSIGGGSTDTQYFGPGTRLTVL.

The chain couples TRBV9 to TRBJ2-3; 11 bases are shared with TRBD2. The V gene's germline CDR1 is SGDLS and CDR2 YYNGEE. Unmatched junction bases numbered 8, after V lost 5 bases and J lost 0 bases. The CDR3 length is 17 residues. DNA for the CDR3: TGTGCCAGCAGTTATCTAGCGGGGGGTTCTAGCACAGATACGCAGTATTTT. Its translation: CASSYLAGGSSTDTQYF.

The chain carries TRBV7-3 and TRBJ2-3, with D tentatively TRBD2 (6 bases). The CDR3 consists of 14 residues. The ends were cut back, 5 bases at V and 6 bases at J, with 15 bases in the middle. Germline CDR1 and CDR2: SGHTA and FQGTGA. The CDR3 DNA sequence: TGTGCCAGCAGCCCGGAGGGGTATCCTGATACGCAGTATTTT. Translating it yields CASSPEGYPDTQYF.

CDR3 sequence (DNA): TGTGCCAGCAGCCACCGACAGGTAACCGGGGAGCTGTTTTTT. This encodes CASSHRQVTGELFF. The genes are TRBV11-3 and TRBJ2-2, with TRBD1 as a possible D gene (6 bases). Germline CDR1 and CDR2: SGHNT and YENEEA. The CDR3 extends over 14 amino acids. The V gene lost 5 bases and the J gene lost 5 bases, with 12 bases spanning the gap.

This clone was recorded only once. This chain uses TRBV7-3 with TRBJ1-2; a weak D match, TRBD1 (6 bases). From germline, CDR1 is SGHTA and CDR2 FQGTGA. Between the trimmed V and J ends, which lost 4 bases and 5 bases, there was a span of 14 bases. CDR3 length: 14 residues. The CDR3 reads CASSSYRVEYGYTF. The CDR3 coding sequence is TGTGCCAGCAGCTCCTACAGGGTAGAGTATGGCTACACCTTC.

This clone has a single count. This chain uses TRBV4-2 with TRBJ2-1; weak D call: TRBD2 (5 bases). The CDR3 has 16 residues. The germline gives CDR1 LGHNA, CDR2 YNFKEQ. V lost 4 bases, J lost 6 bases, and 19 bases lay in between. The CDR3 loop is CASSLRRAAQINEQFF. The CDR3 DNA sequence: TGTGCCAGCAGCCTCAGGCGGGCCGCACAGATCAATGAGCAGTTCTTC.

The CDR3 region has the DNA TGTGCCAGTAGTATAACGTCTGGCAGCCGGAGGATGACGGGCTACACCTTC. This encodes CASSITSGSRRMTGYTF. The chain has TRBV19 and TRBJ1-2, with D uncertain. V dropped 2 bases and J dropped 8 bases, with 24 bases sitting between them. The CDR3 runs to 17 residues. Germline CDR1 and CDR2: LNHDA and SQIVND (reference sequence).

This clone was counted between two and nine times. The rearrangement joins TRBV5-1 to TRBJ1-3, with a weak D call TRBD1 (6 bases). Germline loops: CDR1 SGHRS, CDR2 YFSETQ. The CDR3 consists of 15 residues. The ends were cut back, 0 bases at V and 1 base at J, with 8 bases in the middle. The CDR3 protein is CASSLETGSGNTIYF. The CDR3 DNA reads as TGCGCCAGCAGCTTGGAAACAGGGTCTGGAAACACCATATATTTT. The entire variable domain, with the rest obtained from reference TRBV5-1 and TRBJ1-3, is as follows: KAGVTQTPRYLIKTRGQQVTLSCSPISGHRSVSWYQQTPGQGLQFLFEYFSETQRNKGNFPGRFSGRQFSNSRSEMNVSTLELGDSALYLCASSLETGSGNTIYFGEGSWLTVV.

The chain uses TRBV10-2 and TRBJ2-3, with 9 nucleotides matching TRBD2. V lost 11 bases and J lost 2; bases outside the gene matches: 8. The CDR3 length is 14 residues. Per germline, CDR1 WSHSY and CDR2 SAAADI. This chain's CDR3 is CAGGGAQFTDTQYF. The DNA for the CDR3 is TGCGCCGGCGGGGGGGCGCAATTCACAGATACGCAGTATTTT.